These 23 T cell receptor beta chains were all obtained from the same sample, sequenced in a study of cytomegalovirus exposure and HLA in healthy donors. The PCR used 60 Vbeta and 13 Jbeta primers. Only in-frame clones appear in the TCRdb table, and some are missing; sequencing was by immunoSEQ multiplex PCR. The top ten clones hold 2.5% to 3.5% of a sample with about 170,000 clones, 78% of them seen once. Material for sequencing was PBMCs. The receptors were sampled from a woman between 45 and 60 years old in good health and CMV-seropositive.

The rearrangement links TRBV28 to TRBJ2-5; 8 positions match TRBD2. Germline-derived CDR1 and CDR2 are MDHEN and SYDVKM. The J segment lost 5 bases and the V segment lost 3 bases, leaving 11 bases of the junction unmatched. The length of the CDR3 is 16 residues. The CDR3 nucleotides read TGTGCCAGCAGTTTTTCCGGGGGGGAGGGCCCGGAGACCCAGTACTTC. Translation gives CASSFSGGEGPETQYF.

The V gene is TRBV7-8, the J gene TRBJ1-1; 7 bases fit TRBD1. The junction had 8 bases not matched to a gene; V was cut back by 2 bases and J by 8 bases. Germline CDR1 and CDR2: SGHVS and FQNEAQ. This CDR3 region has 14 residues. The chain's CDR3 is CASSLRQDRSEAFF. The DNA for the CDR3 is TGTGCCAGCAGCTTAAGGCAGGACAGGTCCGAAGCTTTCTTT.

The chain combines TRBV5-3 with TRBJ1-1; TRBD1 agrees at 8 bases. TRBV5-3 has ORF status, its function being uncertain. The length of the CDR3 is 14 residues. V lost 6 bases and J lost 3; bases outside the gene matches: 7. CDR3 protein: CARNQTGEDTEAFF. The CDR3 coding sequence is TGTGCCAGAAACCAGACAGGGGAGGACACTGAAGCTTTCTTT.

This clone was seen just once. This chain links TRBV6-5 with TRBJ1-3; D unclear. Trimming pared 4 bases from V and 2 bases from J, leaving 12 bases between. The CDR3 consists of 15 residues. Germline CDR1 MNHEY, CDR2 SVGAGI. CDR3 in DNA: TGTGCCAGCAGTTTCGGGAGCGGGGCTGGAAACACCATATATTTT. Its translation is CASSFGSGAGNTIYF.

V is TRBV5-8 and J is TRBJ2-1, with 13 positions matching TRBD2. The ends lost 2 bases at V and 2 bases at J; junction bases unmatched: 13. The germline V gene encodes CDR1 SGHTS and CDR2 YDEGEE. The CDR3 runs 20 residues. CDR3 loop: CASSLRIGLAGELTYNEQFF. The CDR3 DNA reads as TGTGCCAGCAGCTTAAGGATTGGACTAGCGGGGGAGCTAACCTACAATGAGCAGTTCTTC. Together with reference TRBV5-8 and TRBJ2-1, the CDR3 gives the full variable domain: EAGVTQSPTHLIKTRGQQATLRCSPISGHTSVYWYQQALGLGLQFLLWYDEGEERNRGNFPPRFSGRQFPNYSSELNVNALELEDSALYLCASSLRIGLAGELTYNEQFFGPGTRLTVL.

The genes are TRBV30 and TRBJ2-3; 12 bases align to TRBD2. CDR1 and CDR2 from the germline V gene are GTSNPN and SVGIG (reference sequence). The J segment lost 6 bases and the V segment lost 1 base, leaving 5 bases of the junction unmatched. The CDR3 is made up of 15 amino acids. The CDR3: CAWSGLAGAKDTQYF. The CDR3 nucleotides are TGTGCCTGGAGTGGACTAGCGGGGGCCAAGGATACGCAGTATTTT.

Concerning this clone itself: The sample contains more than one DNA sequence encoding this CDR3. This chain uses TRBV18 with TRBJ1-4, with 11 bases that match TRBD1. Germline V lookup: CDR1 KGHSH, CDR2 LQKENI. The J segment lost 7 bases and the V segment lost 2 bases, leaving 0 bases of the junction unmatched. The CDR3 is 14 amino acids. The CDR3: CASSPGTGGEKLFF. CDR3 nucleotides: TGTGCCAGCTCACCAGGGACAGGGGGTGAAAAACTGTTTTTT.

The J gene is TRBJ2-6, the V gene TRBV30; TRBD2 might be the D (5 bases). This CDR3 region has 13 residues. The V gene lost 2 bases and the J gene lost 3 bases, with 5 bases spanning the gap. CDR1 is GTSNPN, CDR2 SVGIG, per germline (reference sequence). CDR3 sequence reads: CAWSSGGANVLTF. As DNA, the CDR3 is TGTGCCTGGAGTAGCGGTGGGGCCAACGTCCTGACTTTC.

This chain joins TRBV18 and TRBJ2-7; possibly TRBD2 for D (6 bases). The CDR3 covers 17 residues. Trimming stripped 0 bases from V and 0 bases from J, with 15 bases between. The germline CDR1 and CDR2 sequences are KGHSH and LQKENI. CDR3 residues: CASSPPDGGPSSYEQYF. CDR3 DNA sequence: TGTGCCAGCTCACCACCTGACGGGGGACCGAGCTCCTACGAGCAGTACTTC. The full variable domain, with the rest looked up from reference TRBV18 and TRBJ2-7, is NAGVMQNPRHLVRRRGQEARLRCSPMKGHSHVYWYRQLPEEGLKFMVYLQKENIIDESGMPKERFSAEFPKEGPSILRIQQVVRGDSAAYFCASSPPDGGPSSYEQYFGPGTRLTVT.

The chain recombines TRBV19 with TRBJ1-1, with TRBD1 matching over 9 bases. CDR1 and CDR2 (germline): LNHDA, SQIVND (reference sequence). The J segment lost 4 bases and the V segment lost 4 bases, leaving 4 bases of the junction unmatched. This CDR3 region has 14 residues. CDR3 protein: CASSTTGGLTEAFF. In DNA, the CDR3 is TGTGCCAGTAGTACGACAGGGGGGCTCACTGAAGCTTTCTTT.

The chain carries TRBV29-1 and TRBJ2-1, with D perhaps TRBD2 (6 bases). Germline V gives CDR1 SQVTM, CDR2 ANQGSEA. There are 12 residues in the CDR3. Trimming removed 6 bases from V and 5 bases from J, with 11 bases in between. CDR3 residues: CSVTRLDNEQFF. The CDR3 coding sequence is TGCAGCGTGACCCGACTAGACAATGAGCAGTTCTTC.

This chain joins TRBV19 and TRBJ1-1; 10 bases align to TRBD1. The CDR3 has 17 amino acids. Trimming removed 3 bases from V and 2 bases from J; junction bases left unmatched: 9. Germline V lookup: CDR1 LNHDA, CDR2 SQIVND (reference sequence). CDR3 amino acids: CASSIRTGGKLNTEAFF. In DNA, the CDR3 is TGTGCCAGTAGTATTAGGACAGGGGGGAAGCTTAACACTGAAGCTTTCTTT. Drawing the rest from reference TRBV19 and TRBJ1-1, the complete variable domain is DGGITQSPKYLFRKEGQNVTLSCEQNLNHDAMYWYRQDPGQGLRLIYYSQIVNDFQKGDIAEGYSVSREKKESFPLTVTSAQKNPTAFYLCASSIRTGGKLNTEAFFGQGTRLTVV.

The CDR3: CASSSAGTSDYEQYF. CDR3 DNA: TGTGCCAGCAGCTCTGCCGGGACTAGCGACTACGAGCAGTACTTC. The V and J genes are TRBV5-4 and TRBJ2-5, with TRBD2 matching over 10 bases. The J call is uncertain, as TRBJ2-7 better fits the DNA end. The CDR3 is made up of 15 amino acids. Germline loops: CDR1 SGHNT, CDR2 YYREEE (reference sequence).

V usage is TRBV18 and J usage is TRBJ2-2, with a tentative D call TRBD2 (6 bases). V was trimmed by 0 bases and J by 5 bases, leaving 13 bases between them. From germline, CDR1 is KGHSH and CDR2 LQKENI. CDR3 length: 16 amino acids. CDR3 protein: CASSPPATRETGELFF. For the CDR3, the DNA is TGTGCCAGCTCACCACCGGCGACTAGGGAAACCGGGGAGCTGTTTTTT. Drawing the rest from reference TRBV18 and TRBJ2-2, the complete variable domain is NAGVMQNPRHLVRRRGQEARLRCSPMKGHSHVYWYRQLPEEGLKFMVYLQKENIIDESGMPKERFSAEFPKEGPSILRIQQVVRGDSAAYFCASSPPATRETGELFFGEGSRLTVL.

V usage is TRBV5-1 and J usage is TRBJ2-2, with a possible D match to TRBD1 (6 bases). Germline V gives CDR1 SGHRS, CDR2 YFSETQ. Trimming removed 2 bases at V and 4 bases at J, with 18 bases between. The CDR3 runs to 17 residues. DNA for the CDR3: TGCGCCAGCAGCTTTGTGAGGGGGACATCGGGCACCGGGGAGCTGTTTTTT. Its translation is CASSFVRGTSGTGELFF.

The chain recombines TRBV11-3 with TRBJ1-1; 7 nucleotides agree with TRBD1. Germline CDR1 reads SGHNT; CDR2 reads YENEEA. V lost 3 bases and J lost 2; bases outside the gene matches: 3. The CDR3 has 14 amino acids. The CDR3 nucleotides read TGTGCCAGCAGCTTGGACAGGATCAACACTGAAGCTTTCTTT. Residues: CASSLDRINTEAFF.

The gene calls are TRBV4-3 and TRBJ1-6; D unresolved. Germline loops: CDR1 LGHNA, CDR2 YSLEER. The CDR3 consists of 15 residues. V was pared by 4 bases and J by 11 bases, with 18 bases between. The CDR3 region is CASSPGWPEGAPLHF. Here the CDR3 DNA reads TGCGCCAGCAGCCCTGGATGGCCGGAGGGAGCACCCCTCCACTTT.

The rearrangement uses TRBV11-3 and TRBJ2-3; 15 bases align to TRBD2. Per the germline V gene, CDR1 is SGHNT and CDR2 is YENEEA. The ends lost 4 bases at V and 0 bases at J; junction bases unmatched: 8. The CDR3 contains 19 residues. The CDR3 loop reads CASSSGLAGGSTSTDTQYF. CDR3 DNA: TGTGCCAGCAGCTCGGGACTAGCGGGAGGTTCTACTAGCACAGATACGCAGTATTTT.

The chain has TRBV1 and TRBJ2-4; TRBD2, as called in the table, went unchecked against the DNA. TRBV1 is noted as a pseudogene. The CDR3 has 20 residues. CDR3 nucleotides: TGCACCAGCAGCCACCGGGGAATTAGCGGGAGAGACATAGCCAAAAACATTCAGTACTTC. Translation: CTSSHRGISGRDIAKNIQYF.

The V and J genes are TRBV11-1 and TRBJ1-1; D is ambiguous. This CDR3 is built from 14 residues. Looked up from germline, CDR1 is SGHAT and CDR2 is FQDESV (reference sequence). The ends were cut back, 4 bases at V and 2 bases at J, with 11 bases in the middle. As DNA, the CDR3 is TGTGCCAGCAGCTCCCGAGGGAGAAACACTGAAGCTTTCTTT. Amino acids: CASSSRGRNTEAFF.

V is TRBV11-3 and J is TRBJ2-3; TRBD1 matches 9 bases. Germline assignment: CDR1 SGHNT and CDR2 YENEEA. The V and J ends lost 3 bases and 3 bases, in that order; junction bases with no gene match: 4. CDR3 length: 15 residues. The CDR3 sequence: CASSFQGQGTDTQYF. In nucleotides, the CDR3 is TGTGCCAGCAGCTTCCAGGGACAGGGAACAGATACGCAGTATTTT. Full variable domain (rest looked up from reference TRBV11-3 and TRBJ2-3): EAGVVQSPRYKIIEKKQPVAFWCNPISGHNTLYWYLQNLGQGPELLIRYENEEAVDDSQLPKDRFSAERLKGVDSTLKIQPAELGDSAVYLCASSFQGQGTDTQYFGPGTRLTVL.

This sequence joins TRBV28 and TRBJ1-2, with a possible D match to TRBD1 (5 bases). CDR3 length: 13 amino acids. Germline lookup yields CDR1 MDHEN and CDR2 SYDVKM. Trimming took off 5 bases at V and 2 bases at J, with 9 bases between the two ends. The CDR3 DNA reads TGTGCCAGCAGTGGACGGGGGAACTATGGCTACACCTTC. As protein: CASSGRGNYGYTF.

V is TRBV10-3 and J is TRBJ1-1; D is possibly TRBD1 (5 bases). CDR1 ENHRY and CDR2 SYGVKD come from the germline V gene. The CDR3 covers 14 residues. Trimming stripped 0 bases from V and 4 bases from J, with 9 bases between. This chain's CDR3 is CAISESGGATEAFF. In DNA form, the CDR3 reads TGTGCCATCAGTGAGTCGGGGGGTGCCACTGAAGCTTTCTTT.